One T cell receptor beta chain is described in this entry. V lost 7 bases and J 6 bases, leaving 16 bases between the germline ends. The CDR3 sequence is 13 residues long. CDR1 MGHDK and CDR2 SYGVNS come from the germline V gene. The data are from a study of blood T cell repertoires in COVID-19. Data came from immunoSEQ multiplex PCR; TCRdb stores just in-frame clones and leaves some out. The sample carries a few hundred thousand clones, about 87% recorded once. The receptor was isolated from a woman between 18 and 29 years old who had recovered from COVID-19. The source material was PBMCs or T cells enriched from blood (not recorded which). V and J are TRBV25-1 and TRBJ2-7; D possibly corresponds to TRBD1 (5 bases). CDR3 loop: CASTKGSGAEQYF. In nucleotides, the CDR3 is TGTGCCAGCACCAAGGGAAGTGGGGCCGAGCAGTACTTC.